Here is one T cell receptor (beta chain) with its context. Its target is not known. These data come from a study of blood T cells in healthy people across ages. Study observations and caveats: TCR beta diversity per million T cells fell roughly linearly with age.

The J segment lost 5 bases and the V segment lost 0 bases, leaving 1 base of the junction unmatched. The V gene's germline CDR1 is SGHTA and CDR2 FQGNSA. The CDR3 is 15 residues long. Through a sample-barcoded 5' primer and a J-beta primer mix, a second PCR was run for roughly 7 to 12 cycles. TCRdb re-derived calls from the 5' RACE reads in MiXCR, one entry per CDR3 protein. The table lists about 500,000 distinct CDR3 sequences, approximately 25% of them singletons. Separately, the same data were catalogued under a study of T cells of mothers and their children. That source adds: Healthy Caucasian mothers, a few in number, and their six children were the donors. Mothers and children who were related shared slightly more overlap than unrelated pairs, but not significantly more.

The sample taken for sequencing was blood. V usage is TRBV7-2 and J usage is TRBJ2-3, with TRBD1 identical over 11 bases. This TCR was recovered from a boy aged 10-17 years in good health. CDR3 sequence: CASSLAGQGVDTQYF. The CDR3, as DNA: TGTGCCAGCAGCTTAGCGGGACAGGGGGTAGATACGCAGTATTTT.